The 29 T cell receptor beta chains below come from one sample, sequenced in a study of graft-versus-host responses after intestinal transplantation. Libraries were prepared by immunoSEQ multiplex PCR; TCRdb keeps only in-frame clonotypes and omits some of them. The sample shows 45,000 to 50,000 clones, about 93% of them seen only once. The material sequenced was PBMCs, taken about 800 days after a first intestinal transplant, on the day of a second. These receptor sequences come from a human patient who received an intestinal transplant, so some T cells may come from the graft donor.

The rearrangement links TRBV19 to TRBJ2-7, with TRBD2 as a possible D gene (5 bases). The CDR3 contains 13 residues. V was clipped by 8 bases and J by 2 bases, with 13 bases between them. Per germline, CDR1 LNHDA and CDR2 SQIVND (reference sequence). The CDR3 reads CASGHGETYEQYF. In DNA form, the CDR3 reads TGTGCCAGTGGTCATGGGGAGACCTACGAGCAGTACTTC.

The gene calls are TRBV10-3 and TRBJ2-1; possible D gene TRBD1, 6 bases. The germline CDR1 and CDR2 sequences are ENHRY and SYGVKD. Trimming cost V 5 bases and J 5 bases, with 10 bases left between them. This CDR3 contains 13 residues. The CDR3 region has the DNA TGTGCCATCAGTACGACAGGAGACAATGAGCAGTTCTTC. Protein product: CAISTTGDNEQFF.

J is TRBJ1-2 and V is TRBV6-8; weak D call: TRBD1 (6 bases). The CDR3 consists of 14 residues. Germline assignment: CDR1 MNHGY and CDR2 SAAAGT. Trimming removed 5 bases at V and 3 bases at J, with 13 bases between. The CDR3 protein is CASSEEGGYYGYTF. CDR3 sequence (DNA): TGTGCCAGCAGTGAAGAGGGGGGATACTATGGCTACACCTTC.

V and J are TRBV27 and TRBJ1-2; D is unresolved. This CDR3 is 15 amino acids long. V dropped 1 base and J dropped 3 bases, with 12 bases sitting between them. Germline assignment: CDR1 MNHEY and CDR2 SMNVEV (reference sequence). CDR3 sequence (DNA): TGTGCCAGCAGTTTATGGGTGATCGGCCACTATGGCTACACCTTC. Protein: CASSLWVIGHYGYTF.

CDR3 nucleotide sequence: TGTGCCAGCGCTAACGGGGAAAAACTGTTTTTT. This sequence encodes CASANGEKLFF. J is TRBJ1-4 and V is TRBV25-1; unclear D gene. V dropped 8 bases and J dropped 8 bases, with 9 bases sitting between them. CDR3 size: 11 residues. Germline V lookup: CDR1 MGHDK, CDR2 SYGVNS.

The CDR3 DNA reads TGTGCCAGTAACCCGGGACTAGACTACAATGAGCAGTTCTTC. Amino acids: CASNPGLDYNEQFF. The chain employs TRBV19 and TRBJ2-1; 8 bases are shared with TRBD2. J was trimmed by 3 bases and V by 7 bases; bases with no gene match: 5. Germline CDR1 LNHDA, CDR2 SQIVND (reference sequence). The CDR3 has 14 residues.

The rearrangement links TRBV27 to TRBJ2-3; TRBD1 is a possible D gene (6 bases). The CDR3 has 18 residues. Germline V gene lookup returns CDR1 MNHEY and CDR2 SMNVEV (reference sequence). V lost 1 base and J 1 base, leaving 18 bases between the germline ends. The DNA of the CDR3 is TGTGCCAGCAGTTTATTCCCCAAACAGGGAAGTGGCACAGATACGCAGTATTTT. Translation: CASSLFPKQGSGTDTQYF.

The gene calls are TRBV11-2 and TRBJ2-1; 14 nucleotides match TRBD2. Germline loops: CDR1 SGHAT, CDR2 FQNNGV. The trim removed 5 bases at V and 13 bases at J, leaving 4 bases unmatched. The CDR3 is 13 residues long. CDR3 nucleotides: TGTGCCAGCAGCCAGGGACTAGCGGGGGCCCAGTTCTTC. It is translated as CASSQGLAGAQFF.

The V and J genes are TRBV29-1 and TRBJ1-2; TRBD1 might be the D (6 bases). Germline CDR1 and CDR2: SQVTM and ANQGSEA. The V end was cut by 7 bases, the J end by 4 bases, with 13 bases between. The CDR3 totals 12 residues. The CDR3 here is CSAAQGTYGYTF. The CDR3 DNA reads as TGCAGCGCGGCACAGGGAACCTATGGCTACACCTTC.

The chain combines TRBV6-4 with TRBJ2-5; D tentatively reads TRBD1 or TRBD2 (5 bases each). Germline CDR1 MRHNA, CDR2 SNTAGT. This CDR3 is built from 15 residues. V was clipped by 4 bases and J by 4 bases, with 16 bases between them. In DNA, the CDR3 is TGTGCCAGCAGTGTCTTACCGGGACCCCGAGAGACCCAGTACTTC. Protein: CASSVLPGPRETQYF.

The V gene is TRBV6-6, the J gene TRBJ1-1, with D perhaps matching TRBD1 (5 bases). V was cut by 2 bases and J by 3 bases, with 13 bases left in between. The germline CDR1 and CDR2 sequences are MNHNY and SVGAGI (reference sequence). This CDR3 comprises 15 residues. In DNA form, the CDR3 reads TGTGCCAGCAGTTACGCGCGGGGGGGGGACACTGAAGCTTTCTTT. As protein: CASSYARGGDTEAFF.

The V call is TRBV30, the J call TRBJ2-2, with a tentative D call TRBD2 (5 bases). Germline V gene data show CDR1 as GTSNPN and CDR2 as SVGIG (reference sequence). V was trimmed by 3 bases and J by 1 base, leaving 6 bases between them. The CDR3 has 13 amino acids. The DNA for the CDR3 is TGTGCCTGGAGAGGAGGGAACACCGGGGAGCTGTTTTTT. As protein: CAWRGGNTGELFF. The full variable domain, completed using reference TRBV30 and TRBJ2-2, is SQTIHQWPATLVQPVGSPLSLECTVEGTSNPNLYWYRQAAGRGLQLLFYSVGIGQISSEVPQNLSASRPQDRQFILSSKKLLLSDSGFYLCAWRGGNTGELFFGEGSRLTVL.

The chain has TRBV19 and TRBJ2-7; tentative D call: TRBD1 (7 bases). Trimming pared 7 bases from V and 3 bases from J, leaving 16 bases between. CDR3 length equals 14 residues. The V gene's germline CDR1 is LNHDA and CDR2 SQIVND (reference sequence). The CDR3 protein is CASKQGGNFYEQYF. The CDR3 DNA sequence: TGTGCCAGTAAGCAGGGGGGTAATTTCTACGAGCAGTACTTC. The whole variable domain, filled in from reference TRBV19 and TRBJ2-7, reads DGGITQSPKYLFRKEGQNVTLSCEQNLNHDAMYWYRQDPGQGLRLIYYSQIVNDFQKGDIAEGYSVSREKKESFPLTVTSAQKNPTAFYLCASKQGGNFYEQYFGPGTRLTVT.

The chain employs TRBV6-5 and TRBJ2-7; D is perhaps TRBD1 or TRBD2 (6 bases each). The length of the CDR3 is 14 residues. The germline gives CDR1 MNHEY, CDR2 SVGAGI. Trimming cost V 7 bases and J 5 bases, with 18 bases left between them. The CDR3 reads CASTQQGGGNEQYF. CDR3 nucleotides: TGTGCCAGCACCCAACAGGGAGGAGGGAACGAGCAGTACTTC.

The chain carries TRBV12-5 and TRBJ2-1; D possibly matches TRBD1 or TRBD2 (5 bases each). This CDR3 has 15 amino acids. CDR1 and CDR2 from the germline V gene are LGHNT and FRNRAP. With 1 base removed from V and 6 bases from J, the gap between germline ends came to 13 bases. The CDR3 DNA follows: TGTGCTAGTGGTTTGGCCCTCGGGGCCCTCAATGAGCAGTTCTTC. This codes for CASGLALGALNEQFF.

V and J are TRBV2 and TRBJ2-3, with 9 bases that match TRBD2. CDR1 and CDR2 from the germline V gene are SNHLY and FYNNEI. The CDR3 contains 14 residues. The V and J ends lost 11 bases and 5 bases, in that order; junction bases with no gene match: 11. For the CDR3, the DNA is TGTGCCCAAAGCGTTAGCGGGAGTTTAGATACGCAGTATTTT. Translating gives CAQSVSGSLDTQYF.

The chain is built from TRBV9 and TRBJ2-7; D may be TRBD1 (5 bases). This CDR3 is 13 amino acids long. V lost 3 bases and J lost 6, with 13 bases in between. Germline-derived CDR1 and CDR2 are SGDLS and YYNGEE. The CDR3 spells CASSASRGAEQYF. The CDR3 DNA follows: TGTGCCAGCAGCGCCTCCCGTGGGGCCGAGCAGTACTTC. Based on the CDR3 plus reference TRBV9 and TRBJ2-7, the full variable domain is DSGVTQTPKHLITATGQRVTLRCSPRSGDLSVYWYQQSLDQGLQFLIQYYNGEERAKGNILERFSAQQFPDLHSELNLSSLELGDSALYFCASSASRGAEQYFGPGTRLTVT.

This chain connects TRBV28 to TRBJ2-5; the D gene is possibly TRBD1 (6 bases). This CDR3 comprises 15 residues. In germline, CDR1 is MDHEN, CDR2 SYDVKM. V shed 8 bases and J shed 1 base, with 17 bases lying between them. The CDR3 sequence is CASGERDTGQETQYF. CDR3 nucleotides: TGTGCCAGCGGGGAACGGGACACCGGCCAAGAGACCCAGTACTTC.

The V gene is TRBV2, the J gene TRBJ1-2, with no clear D. The V and J ends lost 0 bases and 0 bases respectively, with 5 bases between them. There are 14 residues in the CDR3. From germline, CDR1 is SNHLY and CDR2 FYNNEI. The CDR3 sequence is CASSEAPANYGYTF. The CDR3 DNA follows: TGTGCCAGCAGTGAAGCCCCAGCTAACTATGGCTACACCTTC.

This chain connects TRBV19 to TRBJ2-3; D is undetermined. This CDR3 has 12 residues. Germline V gene data show CDR1 as LNHDA and CDR2 as SQIVND (reference sequence). Trimming removed 4 bases at V and 8 bases at J, with 10 bases between. CDR3 amino acids: CASSTRVTTQYF. CDR3 nucleotide sequence: TGTGCCAGTAGTACAAGAGTGACTACGCAGTATTTT.

The rearrangement links TRBV27 to TRBJ2-1; 8 positions agree with TRBD2. CDR1 is MNHEY, CDR2 SMNVEV, per germline (reference sequence). Trimming cost V 5 bases and J 5 bases; bases outside gene matches: 14. The CDR3 extends over 17 amino acids. As DNA, the CDR3 is TGTGCCAGCAGTCACCGACCCGGGACTAGGCAAAACAATGAGCAGTTCTTC. Its protein is CASSHRPGTRQNNEQFF.

In its sample, this clone was seen a few times. This sequence joins TRBV19 and TRBJ1-3, with D possibly TRBD1 on 6 matching bases. The CDR3 has 16 amino acids. Trimming took off 6 bases at V and 4 bases at J, with 19 bases between the two ends. Germline V CDR1 and CDR2: LNHDA, SQIVND (reference sequence). The CDR3 sequence is CASRMTQGMIGNTIYF. The DNA of the CDR3 is TGTGCCAGTAGGATGACACAGGGTATGATCGGAAACACCATATATTTT.

This chain connects TRBV12-2 to TRBJ2-1; the DNA was not used to check the table's D call, TRBD2. TRBV12-2 is a recognized pseudogene. CDR3 length equals 15 residues. The CDR3 is CASRWTSGSYNEQFF. CDR3 coding DNA: TGTGCAAGTCGCTGGACTAGCGGGTCCTACAATGAGCAGTTCTTC.

Of note for this clone: One end of the junction fails to match germline, which may point to a read error. CDR3 residues: CAWSRAGSGANVPTF. The DNA for the CDR3 is TGTGCCTGGTCGAGGGCAGGCTCTGGGGCCAACGTCCCGACTTTC. The V gene is TRBV30, the J gene TRBJ2-6, with D perhaps matching TRBD1 or TRBD2 (5 bases each). The CDR3 is 15 residues long. Germline V gene data show CDR1 as GTSNPN and CDR2 as SVGIG (reference sequence).

The rearrangement links TRBV9 to TRBJ2-3; D gene uncertain. Germline CDR1 is SGDLS and CDR2 is YYNGEE. V dropped 4 bases and J dropped 5 bases, with 11 bases sitting between them. The CDR3 has 13 amino acids. The CDR3 DNA is TGTGCCAGCAGCCCCCACGAGGAAGATACGCAGTATTTT. This translates into CASSPHEEDTQYF.

In its sample, this clone was seen once. The rearrangement links TRBV29-1 to TRBJ1-2; D call uncertain. The CDR3 is made up of 10 amino acids. Trimming shortened V by 4 bases and J by 5 bases, and 5 bases separated the two germline ends. The germline CDR1 and CDR2 sequences are SQVTM and ANQGSEA. This CDR3 is CSVALYGYTF. The CDR3 bases are TGCAGCGTTGCCCTTTATGGCTACACCTTC.

This clone was seen once. This rearrangement joins TRBV28 to TRBJ2-7; D might be TRBD1 or TRBD2, each matching 5 bases. V shed 6 bases and J shed 11 bases, with 17 bases lying between them. The CDR3 is 12 residues long. Per germline, CDR1 MDHEN and CDR2 SYDVKM. The CDR3, as DNA: TGTGCCAGCAGGGGGGATAGGCGGTTGGAGTACTTC. It translates to CASRGDRRLEYF.

This chain connects TRBV29-1 to TRBJ2-5; unclear D gene. Germline CDR1 reads SQVTM; CDR2 reads ANQGSEA. The CDR3 covers 10 residues. Trimming took off 5 bases at V and 4 bases at J, with 5 bases between the two ends. This CDR3 reads CSVTRETQYF. The CDR3 DNA reads as TGCAGCGTTACCCGAGAGACCCAGTACTTC.

In its sample, this clone was seen a few times. The chain employs TRBV10-3 and TRBJ2-4; 7 nucleotides match TRBD1. This CDR3 spans 11 amino acids. V lost 6 bases and J lost 12; bases outside the gene matches: 5. CDR1 is ENHRY and CDR2 is SYGVKD in the germline V gene. This CDR3 reads CAISYGQDQYF. The CDR3 DNA sequence: TGTGCCATCAGCTACGGACAGGATCAGTACTTC.